The 24 T cell receptor beta chains listed next were all sequenced from one sample in a study of blood T cell repertoires in COVID-19. Sequencing was performed with immunoSEQ multiplex PCR; in TCRdb, only in-frame clones are kept and a portion is missing. The sample has about 250,000 clones, 80% to 85% seen once. Source material: peripheral blood. All receptors derive from a man aged 45 to 65 with active or convalescent COVID-19.

CDR3 coding DNA: TGTGCCAGCAGCCCCAGGGAAGGGAGGGTGCGGCGCAGGGGAGACACAGATACGCAGTATTTT. It is translated as CASSPREGRVRRRGDTDTQYF. The chain combines TRBV13 with TRBJ2-3, with D possibly TRBD2 on 7 matching bases. Germline CDR1 reads PRHDT; CDR2 reads FYEKMQ (reference sequence). Trimming cost V 5 bases and J 2 bases, with 32 bases left between them. The CDR3 is made up of 21 amino acids.

The chain recombines TRBV25-1 with TRBJ1-2; a possible D gene is TRBD1 (6 bases). V was trimmed by 4 bases and J by 4 bases, leaving 19 bases between them. The CDR3 totals 16 residues. Germline V CDR1 and CDR2: MGHDK, SYGVNS. The CDR3 DNA is TGTGCCAGCAGTGGATTGAATGGGCCCAGGGGCTATGGCTACACCTTC. Translation gives CASSGLNGPRGYGYTF.

The gene calls are TRBV5-5 and TRBJ1-1; D unclear. V gave up 0 bases and J gave up 1 base, with 10 bases separating them. This CDR3 contains 15 residues. Germline lookup yields CDR1 SGHKS and CDR2 YYEKEE (reference sequence). In DNA, the CDR3 is TGTGCCAGCAGCTTGGATCCGGGGAGGAACACTGAAGCTTTCTTT. This gives the protein CASSLDPGRNTEAFF.

The chain has TRBV2 and TRBJ1-6; unclear D gene. This CDR3 has 16 residues. In germline, CDR1 is SNHLY, CDR2 FYNNEI. V lost 2 bases and J lost 7, with 15 bases in between. Here the CDR3 DNA reads TGTGCCAGCAGTGAAACGACCGTCCGAGCGAATTCACCCCTCCACTTT. Residues: CASSETTVRANSPLHF.

The rearrangement links TRBV5-6 to TRBJ2-1, with 14 bases matching TRBD2. Per germline, CDR1 SGHDT and CDR2 YYEEEE. CDR3 length: 18 amino acids. With 3 bases clipped from V and 4 bases from J, the junction kept 9 bases outside the gene matches. The DNA for the CDR3 is TGTGCCAGCAGCTATGAAGGACTAGCGGGGGGAAGATACAATGAGCAGTTCTTC. Protein sequence: CASSYEGLAGGRYNEQFF.

The chain has TRBV6-2 or TRBV6-3 and TRBJ2-3; 9 bases align to TRBD2. The length of the CDR3 is 16 residues. The trim removed 0 bases at V and 6 bases at J, leaving 7 bases unmatched. Germline CDR1 reads MNHEY; CDR2 reads SVGEGT. The CDR3 here is CASSYSGGGAGDTQYF. Here the CDR3 DNA reads TGTGCCAGCAGTTACTCTGGCGGGGGGGCCGGGGATACGCAGTATTTT.

This clone was found once. This sequence joins TRBV28 and TRBJ2-6; D unresolved. Trimming left V 6 bases short and J 0 bases short, with 6 bases between. The CDR3 totals 14 residues. The germline V gene encodes CDR1 MDHEN and CDR2 SYDVKM. The CDR3: CASRVSSGANVLTF. In DNA, the CDR3 is TGTGCCAGCAGGGTGAGCTCTGGGGCCAACGTCCTGACTTTC.

This chain links TRBV5-1 with TRBJ2-1, with 8 nucleotides matching TRBD1. Germline V gives CDR1 SGHRS, CDR2 YFSETQ. Unmatched junction bases numbered 8, after V lost 4 bases and J lost 8 bases. The CDR3 totals 14 residues. The CDR3 coding sequence is TGCGCCAGCAGCGACCGGACAGGGCGGCATGAGCAGTTCTTC. Its translation is CASSDRTGRHEQFF.

The chain combines TRBV30 with TRBJ1-1; D call uncertain. CDR3 size: 12 residues. Germline V lookup: CDR1 GTSNPN, CDR2 SVGIG (reference sequence). The CDR3 reads CGNGERDTEAFF. DNA of the CDR3: TGTGGTAATGGGGAGAGGGACACTGAAGCTTTCTTT.

This chain links TRBV10-3 with TRBJ2-3; 9 nucleotides agree with TRBD1. CDR3 length equals 19 residues. CDR1 and CDR2 (germline): ENHRY, SYGVKD. V dropped 2 bases and J dropped 0; count of bases not matched to a gene: 12. CDR3 sequence reads: CAISEKFGQGRSSTDTQYF. As DNA, the CDR3 is TGTGCCATCAGTGAGAAGTTCGGACAGGGGCGATCTAGCACAGATACGCAGTATTTT.

The chain couples TRBV3-1 (or the pseudogene TRBV3-2) to TRBJ1-3; D call uncertain. The CDR3 length is 15 residues. The V and J ends lost 4 bases and 0 bases respectively, with 10 bases between them. CDR1 LGHDT and CDR2 YNNKEL come from the germline V gene (reference sequence). The CDR3 sequence is CASSLGRNSGNTIYF. Written as DNA, the CDR3 is TGTGCCAGCAGCCTCGGCAGGAACTCTGGAAACACCATATATTTT.

The CDR3 bases are TGTGCCTGGAGGGCAGGGGCGGACACTGAAGCTTTCTTT. Translated: CAWRAGADTEAFF. The J gene is TRBJ1-1, the V gene TRBV30, with a weak D call TRBD1 (6 bases). CDR3 size: 13 residues. Germline V CDR1 and CDR2: GTSNPN, SVGIG (reference sequence). The germline V and J ends were trimmed by 3 bases and 3 bases, with 11 bases remaining between them.

V gene TRBV7-8 combines with J gene TRBJ1-1, with D tentatively TRBD1 (5 bases). CDR1 SGHVS and CDR2 FQNEAQ come from the germline V gene. Trimming left V 5 bases short and J 1 base short, with 23 bases between. CDR3 length: 18 amino acids. The CDR3 DNA follows: TGTGCCAGCAGCCTTACCAGGGTGGTTGGATATTCGAACACTGAAGCTTTCTTT. It codes for CASSLTRVVGYSNTEAFF. Full variable domain (rest looked up from reference TRBV7-8 and TRBJ1-1): GAGVSQSPRYKVAKRGQDVALRCDPISGHVSLFWYQQALGQGPEFLTYFQNEAQLDKSGLPSDRFFAERPEGSVSTLKIQRTQQEDSAVYLCASSLTRVVGYSNTEAFFGQGTRLTVV.

This clone was picked up one time. This chain connects TRBV15 to TRBJ2-7; 8 bases fit TRBD1. The V and J ends lost 0 bases and 0 bases, in that order; junction bases with no gene match: 4. The CDR3 extends over 16 amino acids. Germline V gene lookup returns CDR1 LNHNV and CDR2 YYDKDF (reference sequence). The CDR3 DNA reads as TGTGCCACCAGCAGAGAGACAGGGGACCTCTCCTACGAGCAGTACTTC. Translated, it gives CATSRETGDLSYEQYF.

The V call is TRBV12-3 or TRBV12-4, the J call TRBJ1-1; D call uncertain. The CDR3 spans 11 residues. Trimming cost V 6 bases and J 8 bases, with 10 bases left between them. The CDR3 loop reads CASRGRIEAFF. Written as DNA, the CDR3 is TGTGCCAGCAGGGGCCGTATAGAAGCTTTCTTT.

The chain links TRBV27 to TRBJ1-6; 8 bases are shared with TRBD1. CDR1 and CDR2 (germline): MNHEY, SMNVEV (reference sequence). The CDR3 length is 14 residues. J gave up 6 bases and V 9 bases, and 7 bases lay outside the gene matches. The CDR3 sequence is CASSPGQANSPLHF. The DNA of the CDR3 is TGTGCCAGTTCCCCGGGACAGGCTAATTCACCCCTCCACTTT.

The chain has TRBV5-5 and TRBJ1-1; tentatively, D is TRBD1 (6 bases). Trimming took 1 base from V and 0 from J, leaving 10 bases between them. The V gene's germline CDR1 is SGHKS and CDR2 YYEKEE (reference sequence). The CDR3 spans 15 residues. CDR3 loop: CASSLQGIVNTEAFF. CDR3 in DNA: TGTGCCAGCAGCTTGCAGGGGATAGTGAACACTGAAGCTTTCTTT.

The chain combines TRBV5-1 with TRBJ2-2; tentatively, D is TRBD2 (5 bases). The CDR3 covers 14 residues. CDR1 and CDR2 from the germline V gene are SGHRS and YFSETQ. The ends were cut back, 2 bases at V and 2 bases at J, with 7 bases in the middle. CDR3 sequence reads: CASSFASNTGELFF. In DNA form, the CDR3 reads TGCGCCAGCAGCTTCGCTAGCAACACCGGGGAGCTGTTTTTT.

The chain couples TRBV5-6 to TRBJ1-3; 7 bases line up with TRBD1. The CDR3 consists of 15 residues. Trimming took 0 bases from V and 2 from J; bases not matched to a gene: 2. The germline gives CDR1 SGHDT, CDR2 YYEEEE. CDR3 protein: CASSLEGAPGNTIYF. The CDR3, as DNA: TGTGCCAGCAGCTTGGAGGGGGCGCCTGGAAACACCATATATTTT. Full variable domain (outside the CDR3, taken from reference TRBV5-6 and TRBJ1-3): DAGVTQSPTHLIKTRGQQVTLRCSPKSGHDTVSWYQQALGQGPQFIFQYYEEEERQRGNFPDRFSGHQFPNYSSELNVNALLLGDSALYLCASSLEGAPGNTIYFGEGSWLTVV.

This clone was counted between two and nine times. This chain uses TRBV27 with TRBJ1-1, with TRBD1 matching 12 bases. The V segment lost 8 bases and the J segment 3 bases; nucleotides outside the gene matches: 13. Germline loops: CDR1 MNHEY, CDR2 SMNVEV (reference sequence). The CDR3 covers 17 residues. The CDR3 is CASGRGQGAEGDTEAFF. CDR3 nucleotides: TGTGCCAGCGGAAGGGGACAGGGGGCAGAGGGGGACACTGAAGCTTTCTTT.

J is TRBJ1-1 and V is TRBV3-1 (or the pseudogene TRBV3-2); a weak D match, TRBD1 (6 bases). V gave up 5 bases and J gave up 1 base, with 8 bases separating them. The CDR3 sequence is 13 residues long. Germline V gene data show CDR1 as LGHDT and CDR2 as YNNKEL (reference sequence). The CDR3 nucleotides read TGTGCCAGCAGCTTGGACAGGAACACTGAAGCTTTCTTT. Translating gives CASSLDRNTEAFF.

This sequence joins TRBV30 and TRBJ2-3, with D perhaps TRBD1 (6 bases). In germline, CDR1 is GTSNPN, CDR2 SVGIG (reference sequence). This CDR3 contains 15 residues. V was clipped by 0 bases and J by 2 bases, with 12 bases between them. CDR3 bases: TGTGCCTGGAGTGTACTAACAGGGCTCACAGATACGCAGTATTTT. This codes for CAWSVLTGLTDTQYF.

The chain recombines TRBV30 with TRBJ2-2; TRBD1 might be the D (5 bases). This CDR3 is 14 amino acids long. Looked up from germline, CDR1 is GTSNPN and CDR2 is SVGIG (reference sequence). Trimming left V 0 bases short and J 4 bases short, with 9 bases between. CDR3 sequence reads: CAWSVRRGTGELFF. The CDR3 nucleotides are TGTGCCTGGAGTGTACGAAGGGGCACCGGGGAGCTGTTTTTT.

CDR3 in amino acids: CSGSTVQNGYTF. The CDR3 coding sequence is TGCAGCGGGTCGACAGTTCAGAATGGCTACACCTTC. The chain links TRBV29-1 to TRBJ1-2, with D perhaps TRBD1 (5 bases). CDR3 size: 12 residues. V gave up 7 bases and J gave up 6 bases, with 15 bases separating them. Germline CDR1 and CDR2: SQVTM and ANQGSEA.